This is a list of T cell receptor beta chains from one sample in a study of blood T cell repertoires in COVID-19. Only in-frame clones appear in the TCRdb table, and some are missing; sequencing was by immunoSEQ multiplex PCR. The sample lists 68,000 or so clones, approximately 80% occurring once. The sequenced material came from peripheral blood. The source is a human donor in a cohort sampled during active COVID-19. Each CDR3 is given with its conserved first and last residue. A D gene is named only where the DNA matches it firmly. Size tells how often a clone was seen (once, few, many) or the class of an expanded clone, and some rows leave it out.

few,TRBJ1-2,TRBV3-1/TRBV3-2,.,CASSRQMGGNYGYTF,TGTGCCAGCAGCCGGCAAATGGGGGGTAACTATGGCTACACCTTC
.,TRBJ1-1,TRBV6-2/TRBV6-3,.,CASSSAGTEAFF,TGTGCCAGCAGTTCGGCAGGAACTGAAGCTTTCTTT
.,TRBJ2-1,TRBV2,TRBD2,CASEGWGRQALAGVGNEQFF,TGTGCCAGCGAGGGTTGGGGGAGACAGGCGCTAGCGGGAGTCGGCAATGAGCAGTTCTTC
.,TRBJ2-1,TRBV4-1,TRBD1,CASSHGQGARYNEQFF,TGCGCCAGCAGCCATGGACAGGGGGCGCGGTACAATGAGCAGTTCTTC
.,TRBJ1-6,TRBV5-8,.,CASSGSGGLNSPLHF,TGTGCCAGCAGCGGCAGCGGGGGCTTGAATTCACCCCTCCACTTT
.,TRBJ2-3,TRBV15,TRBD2,CATSRETGTSIADTQYF,TGTGCCACCAGCAGGGAAACCGGGACTAGCATCGCAGATACGCAGTATTTT
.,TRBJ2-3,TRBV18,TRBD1,CASSQGQGAIDTQYF,TGTGCCAGCTCACAAGGACAGGGGGCTATAGATACGCAGTATTTT
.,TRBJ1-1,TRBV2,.,CASSLGQNTEAFF,TGTGCCAGCAGCCTGGGACAGAACACTGAAGCTTTCTTT
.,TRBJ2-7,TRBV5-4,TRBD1,CASSSGQGRDIYEQYF,TGTGCCAGCAGCAGCGGACAGGGACGGGATATCTACGAGCAGTACTTC
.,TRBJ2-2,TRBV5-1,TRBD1,CASRDRVGTGELFF,TGCGCCAGCAGAGACAGGGTGGGCACCGGGGAGCTGTTTTTT
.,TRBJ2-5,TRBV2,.,CASSLQGPTGETQYF,TGTGCCAGCAGTTTACAGGGTCCAACCGGGGAGACCCAGTACTTC
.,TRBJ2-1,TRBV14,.,CASSQDYGRASEQFF,TGTGCCAGCAGCCAAGATTATGGCAGGGCGAGTGAGCAGTTCTTC
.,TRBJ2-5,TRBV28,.,CASSSTTTLNDF,TGTGCCAGCAGTTCCACGACTACCCTTAACGACTTC
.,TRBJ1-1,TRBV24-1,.,CATSDFGGFTEAFF,TGTGCCACCAGTGATTTCGGGGGGTTTACTGAAGCTTTCTTT
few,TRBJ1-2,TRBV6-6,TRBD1,CASSYERAGGFGYTF,TGTGCCAGCAGTTACGAACGGGCAGGGGGATTTGGCTACACCTTC
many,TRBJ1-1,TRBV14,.,CASSQFGGDTEAFF,TGTGCCAGCAGCCAATTCGGGGGAGACACTGAAGCTTTCTTT
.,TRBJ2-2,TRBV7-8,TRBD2,CASRDSGRASTGGELFF,TGTGCCAGCAGAGATAGCGGGAGGGCCAGTACCGGCGGGGAGCTGTTTTTT
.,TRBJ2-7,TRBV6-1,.,CASSEAQRAYEQYF,TGTGCCAGCAGTGAAGCCCAGCGGGCCTACGAGCAGTACTTC
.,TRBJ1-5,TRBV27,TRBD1,CASSRTGGYQPQHF,TGTGCCAGCAGTCGGACAGGGGGATATCAGCCCCAGCATTTT
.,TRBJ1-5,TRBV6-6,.,CASSYSNAANQPQHF,TGTGCCAGCAGTTACTCGAACGCGGCCAATCAGCCCCAGCATTTT
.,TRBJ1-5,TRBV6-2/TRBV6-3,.,CASSYIGGRTNQPQHF,TGTGCCAGCAGTTACATAGGGGGACGGACTAATCAGCCCCAGCATTTT
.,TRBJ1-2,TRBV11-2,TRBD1,CASSFTGEHGYTF,TGTGCCAGCAGCTTTACAGGGGAGCATGGCTACACCTTC
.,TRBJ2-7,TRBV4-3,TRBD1,CASSQGGTGGLYEQYF,TGCGCCAGCAGCCAGGGGGGGACAGGGGGCCTCTACGAGCAGTACTTC
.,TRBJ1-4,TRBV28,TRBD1,CASSLRTGNEKLFF,TGTGCCAGCAGTTTGAGGACAGGGAATGAAAAACTGTTTTTT
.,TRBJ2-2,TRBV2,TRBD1,CASSGQGAGGELFF,TGTGCCAGCAGTGGGCAGGGGGCCGGCGGGGAGCTGTTTTTT
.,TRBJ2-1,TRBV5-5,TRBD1,CASSLDGQGSVDEQFF,TGTGCCAGCAGCTTGGACGGACAGGGTTCGGTCGATGAGCAGTTCTTC
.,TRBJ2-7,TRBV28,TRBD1,CASSLTGTGYDGYF,TGTGCCAGCAGTCTAACCGGGACAGGGTACGATGGGTACTTC
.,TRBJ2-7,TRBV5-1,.,CASSLGQNYEQYF,TGCGCCAGCAGCTTGGGTCAGAACTACGAGCAGTACTTC
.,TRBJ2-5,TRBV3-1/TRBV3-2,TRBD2,CASSPAGGSRETQYF,TGTGCCAGCAGCCCAGCGGGGGGGAGTCGAGAGACCCAGTACTTC
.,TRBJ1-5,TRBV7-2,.,CASSFRGDSNQPQHF,TGTGCCAGCAGCTTTCGGGGAGACAGCAATCAGCCCCAGCATTTT
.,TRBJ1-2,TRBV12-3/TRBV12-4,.,CASSSWGADGYTF,TGTGCCAGCAGTTCCTGGGGAGCCGATGGCTACACCTTC
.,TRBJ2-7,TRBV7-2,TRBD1,CASSGGTGAVGGEQYF,TGTGCCAGCAGCGGCGGGACAGGGGCCGTTGGGGGCGAGCAGTACTTC
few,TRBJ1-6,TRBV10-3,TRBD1,CATNNDRGENSPLHF,TGTGCCACCAACAACGACAGGGGAGAAAATTCACCCCTCCACTTT
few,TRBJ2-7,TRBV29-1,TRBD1,CSVSRQGYEQYF,TGCAGCGTTTCCCGACAGGGCTACGAGCAGTACTTC
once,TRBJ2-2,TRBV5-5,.,CASSLGTRTNTGELFF,TGTGCCAGCAGCTTGGGGACACGGACGAACACCGGGGAGCTGTTTTTT
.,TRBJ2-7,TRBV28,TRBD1,CASTTTGGFSF,TGTGCCAGCACCACCACAGGGGGCTTTAGCTTC
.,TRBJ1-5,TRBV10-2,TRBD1,CASSDRQGGSNQPQHF,TGCGCCAGCAGTGATAGACAGGGGGGTAGCAATCAGCCCCAGCATTTT
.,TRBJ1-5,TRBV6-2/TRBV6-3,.,CASSQGGSNQPQHF,TGTGCCAGCAGTCAAGGAGGTAGCAATCAGCCCCAGCATTTT
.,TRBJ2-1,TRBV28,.,CASRGAGVNEQFF,TGTGCCAGCAGGGGGGCGGGAGTCAATGAGCAGTTCTTC
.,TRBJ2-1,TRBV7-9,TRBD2,CASSSTSGGFYNEQFF,TGTGCCAGCAGCTCCACCAGCGGGGGTTTCTACAATGAGCAGTTCTTC
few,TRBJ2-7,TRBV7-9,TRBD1,CASSWDRAAYEQYF,TGTGCCAGCAGCTGGGACAGGGCAGCCTACGAGCAGTACTTC
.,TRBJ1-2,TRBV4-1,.,CASSSPGRTVYGYTF,TGCGCCAGCAGCTCCCCCGGCCGGACAGTATATGGCTACACCTTC
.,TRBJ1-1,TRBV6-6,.,CAMAGGATGDTEAFF,TGTGCCATGGCTGGGGGGGCTACCGGGGACACTGAAGCTTTCTTT
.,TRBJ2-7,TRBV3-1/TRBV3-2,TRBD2,CASSGEGGEQYF,TGTGCCAGCAGCGGCGAGGGAGGGGAGCAGTACTTC
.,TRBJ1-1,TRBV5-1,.,CASSLDIYTEAFF,TGCGCCAGCAGCTTGGATATTTACACTGAAGCTTTCTTT
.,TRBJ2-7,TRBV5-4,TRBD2,CASSRGLRGYEQYF,TGTGCCAGCAGCCGGGGACTAAGGGGCTACGAGCAGTACTTC
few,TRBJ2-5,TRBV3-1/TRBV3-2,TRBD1,CASSQQTGAQETQYF,TGTGCCAGCAGCCAACAGACAGGGGCCCAAGAGACCCAGTACTTC
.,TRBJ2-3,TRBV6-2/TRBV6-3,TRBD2,CASSYASGFTDTQYF,TGTGCCAGCAGTTACGCTAGCGGCTTCACAGATACGCAGTATTTT
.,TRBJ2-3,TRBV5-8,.,CASSFDSTQYF,TGTGCCAGCAGCTTTGACTCGACGCAGTATTTT
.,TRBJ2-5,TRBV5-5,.,CASSLALGRVGETQYF,TGTGCCAGCAGCTTGGCCTTGGGCAGGGTGGGAGAGACCCAGTACTTC
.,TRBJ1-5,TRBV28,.,CASSLQTGFQPQHF,TGTGCCAGCAGTTTACAAACAGGGTTTCAGCCCCAGCATTTT
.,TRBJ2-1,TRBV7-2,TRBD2,CASSSKGWEGRVGNEQFF,TGTGCCAGCAGCTCCAAGGGGTGGGAGGGGCGAGTGGGAAATGAGCAGTTCTTC
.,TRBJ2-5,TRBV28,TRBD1,CASSASGTGGRETQYF,TGTGCCAGCAGTGCCTCAGGGACAGGGGGCCGAGAGACCCAGTACTTC
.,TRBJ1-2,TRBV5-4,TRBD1,CASSLAGTANYGYTF,TGTGCCAGCAGCTTGGCGGGGACAGCGAACTATGGCTACACCTTC